The T cell receptor beta chain under discussion was sequenced for a study of control samples from healthy donors and cancer patients. Germline assignment: CDR1 SGHTA and CDR2 FQGTGA. The CDR3 covers 13 residues. V was pared by 2 bases and J by 10 bases, with 12 bases between. Assay: immunoSEQ multiplex PCR; the TCRdb copy retains only in-frame clones and omits some. The sample lists 150,000 to 160,000 clones, roughly 93% occurring once. The chain joins TRBV7-3 to TRBJ2-1; D not certain. This TCR was recovered from a man aged 50-59 years in good health. Sequences were obtained from blood. The CDR3 loop is CASSLGWMAEQFF. For the CDR3, the DNA is TGTGCCAGCAGCTTAGGGTGGATGGCGGAGCAGTTCTTC.